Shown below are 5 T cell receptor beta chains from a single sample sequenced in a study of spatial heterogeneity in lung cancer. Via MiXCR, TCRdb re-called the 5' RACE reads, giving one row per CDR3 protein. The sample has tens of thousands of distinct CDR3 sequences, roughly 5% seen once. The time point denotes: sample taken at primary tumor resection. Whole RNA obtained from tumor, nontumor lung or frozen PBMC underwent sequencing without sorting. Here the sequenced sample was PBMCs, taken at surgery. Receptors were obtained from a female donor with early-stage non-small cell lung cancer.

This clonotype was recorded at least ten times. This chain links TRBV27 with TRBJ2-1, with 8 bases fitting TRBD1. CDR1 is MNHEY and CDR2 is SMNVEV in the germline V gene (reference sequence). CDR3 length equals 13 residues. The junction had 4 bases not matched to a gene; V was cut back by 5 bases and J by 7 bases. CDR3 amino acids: CASSGQGINEQFF. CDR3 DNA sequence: TGTGCCAGCAGTGGACAGGGAATTAATGAGCAGTTCTTC.

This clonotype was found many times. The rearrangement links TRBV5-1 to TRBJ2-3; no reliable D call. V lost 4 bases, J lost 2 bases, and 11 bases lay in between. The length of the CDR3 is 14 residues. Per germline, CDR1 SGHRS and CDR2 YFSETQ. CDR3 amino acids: CASSRDPDTDTQYF. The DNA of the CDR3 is TGCGCCAGCAGCCGAGACCCTGACACAGATACGCAGTATTTT.

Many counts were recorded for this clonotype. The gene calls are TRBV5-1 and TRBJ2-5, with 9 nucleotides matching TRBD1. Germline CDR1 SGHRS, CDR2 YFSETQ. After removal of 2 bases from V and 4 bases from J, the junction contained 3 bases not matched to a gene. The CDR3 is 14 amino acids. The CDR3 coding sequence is TGCGCCAGCAGCTTTACAGGGGGCGGAGAGACCCAGTACTTC. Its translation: CASSFTGGGETQYF.

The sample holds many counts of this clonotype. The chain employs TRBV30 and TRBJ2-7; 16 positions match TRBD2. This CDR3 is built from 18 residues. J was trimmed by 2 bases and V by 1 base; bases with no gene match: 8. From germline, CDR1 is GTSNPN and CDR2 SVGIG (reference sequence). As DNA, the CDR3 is TGTGCCTGGAGTGAGGGACTAGCGGGAGGGCCCCTCCCCTACGAGCAGTACTTC. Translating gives CAWSEGLAGGPLPYEQYF.

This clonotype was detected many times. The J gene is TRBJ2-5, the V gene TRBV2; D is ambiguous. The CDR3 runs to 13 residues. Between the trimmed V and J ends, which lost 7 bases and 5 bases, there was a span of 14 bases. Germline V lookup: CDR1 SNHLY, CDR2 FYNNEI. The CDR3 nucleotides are TGTGCCAGCAAAGATTGGCTGTACGAGACCCAGTACTTC. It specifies CASKDWLYETQYF.